Below, 30 T cell receptor beta chains from the same sample are listed, as sequenced in a study of cytomegalovirus exposure and HLA in healthy donors. It was with 60 Vbeta and 13 Jbeta primers that the PCR ran. Clones were read by immunoSEQ multiplex PCR, and TCRdb kept only the in-frame ones, dropping some. The sample records roughly 230,000 clones, nearly 95% being singletons. The sample was PBMCs. The origin of the receptors is a girl aged 2 to 9 in good health and CMV-seronegative.

The V and J genes are TRBV7-8 and TRBJ2-7, with 9 bases fitting TRBD2. CDR3 size: 16 residues. The germline V gene encodes CDR1 SGHVS and CDR2 FQNEAQ. The V and J ends lost 3 bases and 4 bases, in that order; junction bases with no gene match: 10. Here the CDR3 DNA reads TGTGCCAGCAGCTTTCAACTCGCGGGACTAGCTTACGAGCAGTACTTC. As protein: CASSFQLAGLAYEQYF.

This chain joins TRBV28 and TRBJ1-4; 11 bases agree with TRBD1. Losses at the gene ends were 5 bases for V and 0 bases for J; bases not matched to a gene: 5. Per germline, CDR1 MDHEN and CDR2 SYDVKM. The CDR3 consists of 17 residues. CDR3 nucleotide sequence: TGTGCCAGCAGTCCGTCGGGACAGGGGGCAACTAATGAAAAACTGTTTTTT. Translating gives CASSPSGQGATNEKLFF.

This clone was observed once. DNA of the CDR3: TGTGCCAGCAGTCTCCAGACTAGCGGGGGGGCTCGTACAGAGACCCAGTACTTC. It codes for CASSLQTSGGARTETQYF. This sequence joins TRBV28 and TRBJ2-5; 14 nucleotides match TRBD2. CDR3 length equals 18 residues. The V gene end was trimmed by 5 bases and the J gene end by 4 bases; junction bases not matched to a gene: 12. The germline V gene has CDR1 MDHEN and CDR2 SYDVKM. The variable domain in full, with the rest retrieved from reference TRBV28 and TRBJ2-5, is DVKVTQSSRYLVKRTGEKVFLECVQDMDHENMFWYRQDPGLGLRLIYFSYDVKMKEKGDIPEGYSVSREKKERFSLILESASTNQTSMYLCASSLQTSGGARTETQYFGPGTRLLVL.

V is TRBV7-6 and J is TRBJ1-1, with D hard to call. The CDR3 has 13 residues. The germline gives CDR1 SGHVS, CDR2 FNYEAQ. Trimming shortened V by 7 bases and J by 4 bases, and 13 bases separated the two germline ends. The CDR3: CASTLKEGTEAFF. The CDR3 DNA reads as TGTGCCAGCACCCTAAAGGAGGGCACTGAAGCTTTCTTT.

In DNA form, the CDR3 reads TGTGCCAGCAGTGAAGTGGTGACTAGCGGGAGCACAGATACGCAGTATTTT. It codes for CASSEVVTSGSTDTQYF. The genes are TRBV6-1 and TRBJ2-3; 10 positions agree with TRBD2. V lost 1 base to trimming and J lost 0 bases; unmatched junction nucleotides: 4. Germline V lookup: CDR1 MNHNS, CDR2 SASEGT. CDR3 length: 17 residues.

This chain links TRBV29-1 with TRBJ2-2, with TRBD2 matching over 7 bases. The CDR3 has 15 amino acids. The V and J ends lost 1 base and 5 bases, in that order; junction bases with no gene match: 7. The germline V gene has CDR1 SQVTM and CDR2 ANQGSEA. The CDR3 region is CSVEGGGGGTGELFF. CDR3 DNA sequence: TGCAGCGTTGAAGGGGGCGGGGGAGGGACCGGGGAGCTGTTTTTT.

The V and J genes are TRBV5-4 and TRBJ2-5, with a possible D match to TRBD2 (5 bases). The V end lost 4 bases, the J end lost 7 bases, and 17 bases lay between the germline ends. The CDR3 runs to 14 residues. Per germline, CDR1 SGHNT and CDR2 YYREEE (reference sequence). The CDR3 sequence is CASSAQTLLGTQYF. The DNA for the CDR3 is TGTGCCAGCAGCGCCCAGACACTACTAGGGACCCAGTACTTC.

The CDR3 DNA is TGTGCCAGCAGCTTCCGGACAGGGGGGACCTACGAGCAGTACTTC. Translated: CASSFRTGGTYEQYF. The genes are TRBV13 and TRBJ2-7; 10 bases are shared with TRBD1. This CDR3 region has 15 residues. V was pared by 3 bases and J by 2 bases, with 4 bases of the junction left unmatched. The germline gives CDR1 PRHDT, CDR2 FYEKMQ (reference sequence).

There are a few counts of this clone. The chain uses TRBV5-1 and TRBJ2-7, with 10 bases matching TRBD1. The CDR3 length is 14 residues. CDR1 and CDR2 (germline): SGHRS, YFSETQ. The J segment lost 5 bases and the V segment lost 4 bases, leaving 6 bases of the junction unmatched. CDR3 region: CASSRRTGGDEQYF. The CDR3 DNA reads TGCGCCAGCAGCCGCCGGACAGGGGGTGACGAGCAGTACTTC.

The rearrangement uses TRBV5-4 and TRBJ1-3; D call uncertain. Trimming stripped 4 bases from V and 0 bases from J, with 8 bases between. The CDR3 consists of 14 residues. The germline V gene encodes CDR1 SGHNT and CDR2 YYREEE (reference sequence). The CDR3 spells CASSIPGSGNTIYF. The CDR3, as DNA: TGTGCCAGCAGCATCCCAGGCTCTGGAAACACCATATATTTT. Filled out from reference TRBV5-4 and TRBJ1-3, the complete variable domain reads ETGVTQSPTHLIKTRGQQVTLRCSSQSGHNTVSWYQQALGQGPQFIFQYYREEENGRGNFPPRFSGLQFPNYSSELNVNALELDDSALYLCASSIPGSGNTIYFGEGSWLTVV.

About this clone itself: The same CDR3 also results from other DNA sequences found in this sample. The J gene is TRBJ2-2, the V gene TRBV19, with a tentative D call TRBD2 (6 bases). V was clipped by 5 bases and J by 0 bases, with 7 bases between them. Looked up from germline, CDR1 is LNHDA and CDR2 is SQIVND (reference sequence). The CDR3 consists of 14 residues. The CDR3 DNA reads as TGTGCCAGTAGTGCGGGGACGAACACCGGGGAGCTGTTTTTT. Amino acid sequence: CASSAGTNTGELFF.

The chain recombines TRBV2 with TRBJ2-5; the D is unclear. Gene TRBJ2-7 matches the end of the DNA better, so the J call may be wrong. This CDR3 comprises 11 residues. In germline, CDR1 is SNHLY, CDR2 FYNNEI. CDR3 residues: CASSEAYEQYF. The CDR3 nucleotides read TGTGCCAGCAGTGAAGCCTACGAGCAGTACTTC.

This clone showed up just once. The chain combines TRBV6-5 with TRBJ1-5; TRBD1 matches 8 bases. The germline CDR1 and CDR2 sequences are MNHEY and SVGAGI. Trimming took 4 bases from V and 4 from J; bases not matched to a gene: 6. The CDR3 contains 15 residues. In DNA form, the CDR3 reads TGTGCCAGCAGTTCCCCAAGGACAGGGAATCAGCCCCAGCATTTT. Protein sequence: CASSSPRTGNQPQHF.

Written as DNA, the CDR3 is TGTGCCAGCAGTCCCGGACAGTTCAATCAGCCCCAGCATTTT. This sequence encodes CASSPGQFNQPQHF. The rearrangement links TRBV11-2 to TRBJ1-5, with a tentative D call TRBD1 (6 bases). CDR3 length equals 14 residues. Trimming took off 6 bases at V and 3 bases at J, with 12 bases between the two ends. Germline V gene sequence: CDR1 SGHAT, CDR2 FQNNGV. The whole variable domain, filled in from reference TRBV11-2 and TRBJ1-5, reads EAGVAQSPRYKIIEKRQSVAFWCNPISGHATLYWYQQILGQGPKLLIQFQNNGVVDDSQLPKDRFSAERLKGVDSTLKIQPAKLEDSAVYLCASSPGQFNQPQHFGDGTRLSIL.

The rearrangement uses TRBV5-1 and TRBJ1-2, with 7 nucleotides matching TRBD1. This CDR3 spans 13 amino acids. V shed 0 bases and J 6 bases; nucleotides not matched to a gene: 2. Germline CDR1 reads SGHRS; CDR2 reads YFSETQ. CDR3 bases: TGCGCCAGCAGCTTGGGAGGGGGCGATGGCTACACCTTC. Its protein product is CASSLGGGDGYTF.

This CDR3 is CASSQEFASGSPYEQYF. The CDR3, as DNA: TGTGCCAGCAGCCAAGAATTTGCTAGCGGGAGTCCCTACGAGCAGTACTTC. The V gene is TRBV4-2, the J gene TRBJ2-7; 10 bases map to TRBD2. The CDR3 covers 17 residues. Germline loops: CDR1 LGHNA, CDR2 YNFKEQ. The junction had 7 bases not matched to a gene; V was cut back by 0 bases and J by 2 bases.

J is TRBJ1-6 and V is TRBV5-1; no clear D gene. Deletions cut 4 bases from V and 7 bases from J, with 15 bases between. The CDR3 runs 15 residues. Germline-derived CDR1 and CDR2 are SGHRS and YFSETQ. The CDR3 here is CASSRMGPSNSPLHF. In nucleotides, the CDR3 is TGCGCCAGCAGCCGAATGGGCCCCAGCAATTCACCCCTCCACTTT.

The chain carries TRBV9 and TRBJ2-5, with 9 bases fitting TRBD2. The CDR3 totals 13 residues. Germline assignment: CDR1 SGDLS and CDR2 YYNGEE. The CDR3 protein is CLAGVAGEETQYF. The CDR3 DNA reads TGTCTAGCCGGGGTAGCGGGGGAAGAGACCCAGTACTTC.

The chain links TRBV5-1 to TRBJ2-5, with 9 bases fitting TRBD2. V was pared by 1 base and J by 2 bases, with 6 bases of the junction left unmatched. This CDR3 is built from 16 residues. Germline CDR1 is SGHRS and CDR2 is YFSETQ. CDR3 amino acids: CASSLYAGGTQETQYF. The CDR3 coding sequence is TGCGCCAGCAGCTTGTATGCGGGAGGGACTCAAGAGACCCAGTACTTC.

The genes are TRBV5-1 and TRBJ1-5, with D perhaps matching TRBD1 (5 bases). Trimming cost V 4 bases and J 3 bases, with 14 bases left between them. Germline V gives CDR1 SGHRS, CDR2 YFSETQ. CDR3 length: 15 residues. The CDR3 coding sequence is TGCGCCAGCAGCGGGGGGGGGACGGACAATCAGCCCCAGCATTTT. It encodes CASSGGGTDNQPQHF.

The chain employs TRBV11-2 and TRBJ2-3, with 10 nucleotides matching TRBD2. The CDR3 is 15 residues long. V shed 7 bases and J 2 bases; nucleotides not matched to a gene: 6. Germline-derived CDR1 and CDR2 are SGHAT and FQNNGV. DNA of the CDR3: TGTGCCAGCATAAGGACTAGCGGAACCACAGATACGCAGTATTTT. It codes for CASIRTSGTTDTQYF.

The chain recombines TRBV6-1 with TRBJ1-2; 11 positions agree with TRBD1. V was clipped by 2 bases and J by 5 bases; unmatched bases: 4. CDR3 size: 15 residues. The germline V gene has CDR1 MNHNS and CDR2 SASEGT. CDR3 loop: CASSERTGGPYGYTF. The CDR3 nucleotides read TGTGCCAGCAGTGAACGGACAGGGGGCCCTTATGGCTACACCTTC.

The J gene is TRBJ1-1, the V gene TRBV7-9; D gene unclear. The V end lost 0 bases, the J end lost 6 bases, and 11 bases lay between the germline ends. There are 14 residues in the CDR3. The germline V gene encodes CDR1 SEHNR and CDR2 FQNEAQ (reference sequence). CDR3 sequence (DNA): TGTGCCAGCAGCTTAGCCGGGTCTCCGGCTGAAGCTTTCTTT. This translates into CASSLAGSPAEAFF.

V is TRBV4-2 and J is TRBJ2-5; TRBD2 agrees at 10 bases. CDR3 size: 16 residues. Germline CDR1 is LGHNA and CDR2 is YNFKEQ. Trimming cost V 1 base and J 4 bases; bases outside gene matches: 6. The CDR3 DNA reads TGTGCCAGCAGCCAAGCTGAGGCTAGCGGGAGAGAGACCCAGTACTTC. Its translation is CASSQAEASGRETQYF.

For this clone: Other nucleotide sequences in the sample specify the same CDR3. The chain recombines TRBV27 with TRBJ2-7; no firm D call. Trimming removed 6 bases at V and 0 bases at J, with 6 bases between. The CDR3 length is 12 residues. Germline CDR1 MNHEY, CDR2 SMNVEV (reference sequence). CDR3 sequence reads: CASSGSSYEQYF. The CDR3 DNA follows: TGTGCCAGCAGCGGTTCCTCCTACGAGCAGTACTTC.

The rearrangement uses TRBV6-6 and TRBJ1-1; 10 bases are shared with TRBD1. This CDR3 comprises 15 residues. In germline, CDR1 is MNHNY, CDR2 SVGAGI (reference sequence). Trimming cost V 8 bases and J 5 bases; bases outside gene matches: 11. CDR3 bases: TGTGCCAGCTCCTTCGGACAGGGGGTTGGAACTGAAGCTTTCTTT. Its translation: CASSFGQGVGTEAFF.

The rearrangement joins TRBV6-1 to TRBJ2-1, with TRBD2 as a possible D gene (6 bases). The CDR3 totals 15 residues. Germline V lookup: CDR1 MNHNS, CDR2 SASEGT. The V end lost 4 bases, the J end lost 5 bases, and 15 bases lay between the germline ends. The CDR3 is CASSGWVGGDNEQFF. The CDR3 DNA reads TGTGCCAGCAGTGGGTGGGTGGGGGGAGACAATGAGCAGTTCTTC.

This clone appeared a few times. The chain has TRBV5-5 and TRBJ2-1, with D maybe TRBD2 (5 bases). V was cut by 0 bases and J by 7 bases, with 11 bases left in between. CDR1 and CDR2 (germline): SGHKS, YYEKEE (reference sequence). This CDR3 spans 14 amino acids. The CDR3 protein is CASSLAAPGNEQFF. The CDR3 DNA sequence: TGTGCCAGCAGCTTGGCGGCCCCGGGGAATGAGCAGTTCTTC.

This chain joins TRBV7-6 and TRBJ2-1; 10 bases align to TRBD1. Germline V CDR1 and CDR2: SGHVS, FNYEAQ. V shed 1 base and J 1 base; nucleotides not matched to a gene: 1. The CDR3 contains 16 residues. CDR3 DNA: TGTGCCAGCAGCTTAGGGACAGGGGGTTCCTACAATGAGCAGTTCTTC. Amino acid sequence: CASSLGTGGSYNEQFF.

The chain is built from TRBV5-6 and TRBJ2-4, with 9 nucleotides matching TRBD1. J gave up 0 bases and V 3 bases, and 13 bases lay outside the gene matches. The germline V gene encodes CDR1 SGHDT and CDR2 YYEEEE. The CDR3 has 19 amino acids. In DNA form, the CDR3 reads TGTGCCAGCAGCTCGGCCGGGACAGGGACTCTTATAGCCAAAAACATTCAGTACTTC. Amino acids: CASSSAGTGTLIAKNIQYF.